Below are 15 T cell receptor beta chains sequenced from a single sample in a study of regulatory T cells in long-lasting Graves disease. Sequencing libraries for TCR beta were prepared with iRepertoire HTBI primers and Arm-PCR of CDR3 regions. TCRdb passed the multiplex PCR reads through MiXCR, listing each CDR3 protein once. Of about 620,000 distinct CDR3 sequences listed, approximately 15% were seen once; the top ten hold about 17%. Specified time point: newly diagnosed GD, antithyroid drugs for less than 3 months. After RNA was extracted from PBMCs, the TCR library was made from it. These data were likewise used in another study, on T cells in Graves' hyperthyroidism and ophthalmopathy.

The input for sequencing was peripheral blood mononuclear cells (PBMCs), taken at new diagnosis, from a patient treated with antithyroid drugs. These TCRs come from a woman in her 30s with Graves disease.

With regard to this clonotype: This clone may be a read error of a much larger clone one base away. The CDR3 does not end in the conserved phenylalanine or tryptophan, so this is likely a read error. The rearrangement uses TRBV28 and TRBJ1-4, with 9 bases fitting TRBD1. V shed 6 bases and J 8 bases; nucleotides not matched to a gene: 7. Looked up from germline, CDR1 is MDHEN and CDR2 is SYDVKM. The CDR3 is 14 amino acids. The CDR3 nucleotides are TGTGCCAGCAGCTCGGGACAGGGTAACGAAAAACTGTTTCTT. Its translation is CASSSGQGNEKLFL.

This rearrangement joins TRBV7-8 to TRBJ1-2; D is undetermined. Germline V gene lookup returns CDR1 SGHVS and CDR2 FQNEAQ. Trimming pared 0 bases from V and 3 bases from J, leaving 8 bases between. This CDR3 comprises 14 residues. The CDR3 spells CASSLASGHYGYTF. The CDR3 DNA follows: TGTGCCAGCAGCTTAGCGTCTGGACACTATGGCTACACCTTC.

V usage is TRBV4-1 and J usage is TRBJ1-5; TRBD1 might be the D (6 bases). Germline CDR1 is MGHRA and CDR2 is YSYEKL. This CDR3 has 15 amino acids. V was clipped by 6 bases and J by 6 bases, with 18 bases between them. In DNA, the CDR3 is TGCGCCAGCAGGATGGCGTGGGGGGCAGGTCAGCCCCAGCATTTT. It specifies CASRMAWGAGQPQHF.

The rearrangement uses TRBV28 and TRBJ2-5, with D unresolved. CDR3 length: 13 residues. In germline, CDR1 is MDHEN, CDR2 SYDVKM. Between the trimmed V and J ends, which lost 3 bases and 3 bases, there was a span of 8 bases. CDR3 in DNA: TGTGCCAGCAGTTTTGATATCGAAGAGACCCAGTACTTC. Translated: CASSFDIEETQYF. Filled out from reference TRBV28 and TRBJ2-5, the complete variable domain reads DVKVTQSSRYLVKRTGEKVFLECVQDMDHENMFWYRQDPGLGLRLIYFSYDVKMKEKGDIPEGYSVSREKKERFSLILESASTNQTSMYLCASSFDIEETQYFGPGTRLLVL.

This clonotype was seen at least ten times. V gene TRBV28 combines with J gene TRBJ2-7; D may be TRBD2 (6 bases). Germline V lookup: CDR1 MDHEN, CDR2 SYDVKM. The CDR3 has 13 residues. V dropped 8 bases and J dropped 2 bases, with 13 bases sitting between them. CDR3 nucleotides: TGTGCCAGCTCTGGGGGAGGACCCTACGAGCAGTACTTC. Its protein is CASSGGGPYEQYF.

This clonotype came up many times. The chain's CDR3 is CAIGLVDQKLRSYEQYF. The CDR3, as DNA: TGTGCCATTGGACTAGTGGATCAAAAGCTACGATCTTACGAGCAGTACTTC. The chain couples TRBV10-3 to TRBJ2-7, with 7 bases lining up with TRBD2. This CDR3 has 17 amino acids. Germline CDR1 reads ENHRY; CDR2 reads SYGVKD. The V and J ends lost 9 bases and 4 bases, in that order; junction bases with no gene match: 21.

CDR3 amino acids: CASSFGIVPTEAFF. For the CDR3, the DNA is TGTGCCAGCAGCTTTGGGATTGTGCCCACTGAAGCTTTCTTT. This chain uses TRBV7-2 with TRBJ1-1, with D unresolved. CDR1 and CDR2 (germline): SGHTA, FQGNSA. The ends were cut back, 3 bases at V and 4 bases at J, with 12 bases in the middle. This CDR3 contains 14 residues.

This clonotype appeared many times. The CDR3 nucleotides read TGTGCCAGCAGTTTTTCGGCGCGGGTAGGGGAGCAGTTCTTC. The encoded protein is CASSFSARVGEQFF. The V call is TRBV28, the J call TRBJ2-1, with a possible D match to TRBD2 (5 bases). This CDR3 has 14 amino acids. V was shortened by 3 bases and J by 10 bases, with 16 bases between the two germline ends. Per the germline V gene, CDR1 is MDHEN and CDR2 is SYDVKM.

This clonotype was counted only a few times. V and J are TRBV7-9 and TRBJ2-2; 8 positions agree with TRBD1. Germline-derived CDR1 and CDR2 are SEHNR and FQNEAQ (reference sequence). J lost 5 bases, V lost 5 bases, and 7 bases had no gene match. The length of the CDR3 is 15 residues. CDR3 sequence (DNA): TGTGCCAGCAGCGAGGACAGGGATGGGACCGGGGAGCTGTTTTTT. Amino acid sequence: CASSEDRDGTGELFF.

The rearrangement links TRBV29-1 to TRBJ1-2; D is perhaps TRBD1 (5 bases). Germline-derived CDR1 and CDR2 are SQVTM and ANQGSEA. This CDR3 is built from 13 residues. V was pared by 3 bases and J by 6 bases, with 14 bases between. The CDR3 loop reads CSVEGRETNGYTF. The CDR3 region has the DNA TGCAGCGTTGAGGGCAGGGAGACTAATGGCTACACCTTC.

This chain links TRBV7-2 with TRBJ2-1; TRBD2 agrees at 9 bases. V lost 5 bases, J lost 3 bases, and 8 bases stayed unmatched. Germline lookup yields CDR1 SGHTA and CDR2 FQGNSA. This CDR3 comprises 16 residues. The CDR3 is CASSVSSSGNYNEQFF. For the CDR3, the DNA is TGTGCCAGCAGCGTTTCCTCTAGCGGGAACTACAATGAGCAGTTCTTC. Full variable domain (outside the CDR3, taken from reference TRBV7-2 and TRBJ2-1): GAGVSQSPSNKVTEKGKDVELRCDPISGHTALYWYRQSLGQGLEFLIYFQGNSAPDKSGLPSDRFSAERTGGSVSTLTIQRTQQEDSAVYLCASSVSSSGNYNEQFFGPGTRLTVL.

This clonotype was counted only a few times. The chain is built from TRBV20-1 and TRBJ2-7; 8 nucleotides line up with TRBD1. The J segment lost 2 bases and the V segment lost 1 base, leaving 4 bases of the junction unmatched. This CDR3 has 14 amino acids. Germline V gene data show CDR1 as DFQATT and CDR2 as SNEGSKA (reference sequence). CDR3 in DNA: TGCAGTGCTAGAGCCGGGACAGGCCCCTACGAGCAGTACTTC. Amino acid sequence: CSARAGTGPYEQYF.

The V call is TRBV7-9, the J call TRBJ1-1; no clear D. Germline CDR1 SEHNR, CDR2 FQNEAQ (reference sequence). V dropped 10 bases and J dropped 0 bases, with 18 bases sitting between them. CDR3 size: 15 residues. The CDR3 spells CATGQRERLNTEAFF. The DNA for the CDR3 is TGTGCCACAGGCCAGAGGGAAAGGTTGAACACTGAAGCTTTCTTT.

Ten or more counts support this clonotype. V usage is TRBV6-2 or TRBV6-3 and J usage is TRBJ2-1, with 12 positions matching TRBD2. CDR3 length: 16 amino acids. V gave up 2 bases and J gave up 9 bases; unmatched junction bases: 8. The germline V gene encodes CDR1 MNHEY and CDR2 SVGEGT. The CDR3 sequence: CASSYPSASGRGEQFF. CDR3 in DNA: TGTGCCAGCAGTTACCCTTCGGCTAGCGGGAGGGGTGAGCAGTTCTTC.

There are many counts of this clonotype. This chain connects TRBV30 to TRBJ2-3; D is possibly TRBD1 or TRBD2 (5 bases each). Germline assignment: CDR1 GTSNPN and CDR2 SVGIG (reference sequence). The germline V and J ends were trimmed by 2 bases and 8 bases, with 11 bases remaining between them. This CDR3 region has 12 residues. The CDR3 sequence is CAWSRDPVTQYF. Written as DNA, the CDR3 is TGTGCCTGGAGTCGGGACCCGGTTACGCAGTATTTT.